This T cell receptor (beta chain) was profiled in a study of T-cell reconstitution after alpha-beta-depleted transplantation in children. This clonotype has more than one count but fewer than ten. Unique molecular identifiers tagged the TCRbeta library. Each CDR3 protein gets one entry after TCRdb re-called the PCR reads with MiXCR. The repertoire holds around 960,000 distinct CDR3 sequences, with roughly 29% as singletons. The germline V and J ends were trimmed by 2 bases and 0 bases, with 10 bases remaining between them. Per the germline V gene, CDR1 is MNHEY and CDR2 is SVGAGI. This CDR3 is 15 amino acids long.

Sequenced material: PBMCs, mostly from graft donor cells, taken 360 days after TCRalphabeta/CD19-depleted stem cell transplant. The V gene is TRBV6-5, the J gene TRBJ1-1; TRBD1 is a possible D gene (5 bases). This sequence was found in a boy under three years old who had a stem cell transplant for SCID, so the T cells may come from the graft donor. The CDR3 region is CASSYNPGLNTEAFF. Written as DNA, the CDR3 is TGTGCCAGCAGTTACAACCCAGGGCTGAACACTGAAGCTTTCTTT.